Given below is one T cell receptor beta chain in context. 60 Vbeta and 13 Jbeta primers were used in PCR. Sequencing used immunoSEQ multiplex PCR; TCRdb keeps in-frame clones, though not all of them. The repertoire consists of over 100,000 clones, with around 64% occurring once and the leading ten covering roughly 2.4%. The V segment lost 0 bases and the J segment 4 bases; nucleotides outside the gene matches: 12. The CDR3 is 18 residues long. From germline, CDR1 is LNHNV and CDR2 YYDKDF (reference sequence). The sample originates from a study of cytomegalovirus exposure and HLA in healthy donors. This sequence originates from a woman aged 25-40 years in good health and CMV-seronegative. The chain recombines TRBV15 with TRBJ1-3; 7 bases align to TRBD1. Sequenced material: PBMCs. CDR3 nucleotides: TGTGCCACCAGCAGAGATGCGAATATAGGGGGCTGGGGAAACACCATATATTTT. It yields the protein CATSRDANIGGWGNTIYF.